The TCR beta chain under discussion was sequenced for a study of blood T cells in healthy people across ages. This clonotype appeared a few times. With 5 bases removed from V and 2 bases from J, the gap between germline ends came to 15 bases. Germline CDR1 SEHNR, CDR2 FQNEAQ (reference sequence). The CDR3 totals 15 residues. Through a sample-barcoded 5' primer and a J-beta primer mix, a second PCR was run for roughly 6 to 11 cycles. TCRdb called the 5' RACE reads again in MiXCR, with one record for every CDR3 protein. Of about 1.4 million distinct CDR3 sequences detected, around 59% appear once; the ten largest clones hold 6.5% to 8.5%.

This receptor was identified in a young man in good health. V and J are TRBV7-9 and TRBJ2-5; D possibly corresponds to TRBD2 (6 bases). Source material: blood. The CDR3 DNA is TGTGCCAGCAGCCCACCCGGGAGAATGCAAGAGACCCAGTACTTC. It yields the protein CASSPPGRMQETQYF.